These 27 T cell receptor beta chains were all obtained from the same sample, sequenced in a study of shared clonotypes between healthy human individuals. Terminally differentiated effector memory CD45RA+ cells were excluded by CCR7 positive selection of CD45RO-negative cells. This table comes from immunoSEQ multiplex PCR, and its TCRdb copy is limited to in-frame clones, with some not included. The sample shows millions of clones, more than 85% of them seen only once. Sequencing input: naive CD8+ T cells from PBMCs. Every receptor here comes from a young man in good health. Some clones in this sample may be carry-over from other donors' samples.

This chain connects TRBV28 to TRBJ1-4; 8 bases are shared with TRBD1. This CDR3 is built from 15 residues. Germline V gives CDR1 MDHEN, CDR2 SYDVKM. V trimming: 3 bases; J trimming: 4 bases; junction bases outside the gene matches: 4. The CDR3 DNA sequence: TGTGCCAGCAGTTTGACAGGGGCTTTTAATGAAAAACTGTTTTTT. This sequence encodes CASSLTGAFNEKLFF.

This chain connects TRBV5-1 to TRBJ1-1; D not resolved. The CDR3 totals 14 residues. V was trimmed by 3 bases and J by 0 bases, leaving 9 bases between them. Germline V gene lookup returns CDR1 SGHRS and CDR2 YFSETQ. For the CDR3, the DNA is TGCGCCAGCAGCTATAACGCTCTGAACACTGAAGCTTTCTTT. This encodes CASSYNALNTEAFF.

This rearrangement joins TRBV7-2 to TRBJ2-1; TRBD1 matches at 7 bases. The CDR3 spans 14 residues. Germline V CDR1 and CDR2: SGHTA, FQGNSA. The junction had 7 bases not matched to a gene; V was cut back by 5 bases and J by 6 bases. The CDR3 sequence: CASSTRDSLNEQFF. The CDR3 nucleotides read TGTGCCAGCAGCACCCGGGACAGCCTCAATGAGCAGTTCTTC.

Comment on this clone: This specimen includes other DNA sequences encoding the same CDR3. The chain employs TRBV5-6 and TRBJ2-7, with D possibly being TRBD1 (5 bases). Germline V gene data show CDR1 as SGHDT and CDR2 as YYEEEE. V lost 0 bases and J lost 4, with 8 bases in between. This CDR3 has 13 amino acids. CDR3 amino acids: CASSLVRGYEQYF. CDR3 bases: TGTGCCAGCAGCTTGGTTAGGGGTTACGAGCAGTACTTC.

The CDR3 sequence is CASSMSPKQPQHF. The DNA of the CDR3 is TGTGCCAGTAGTATGTCCCCCAAACAGCCCCAGCATTTT. The chain couples TRBV19 to TRBJ1-5; no definite D call. This CDR3 is 13 amino acids long. The V end was cut by 3 bases, the J end by 7 bases, with 10 bases between. The germline CDR1 and CDR2 sequences are LNHDA and SQIVND (reference sequence).

V and J are TRBV19 and TRBJ1-1, with unresolved D. Germline V lookup: CDR1 LNHDA, CDR2 SQIVND (reference sequence). The CDR3 length is 17 residues. The V end was cut by 6 bases, the J end by 3 bases, with 23 bases between. The CDR3 DNA reads TGTGCCAGTAGCACCCTCCCATGGGCCGAACCTGACACTGAAGCTTTCTTT. This codes for CASSTLPWAEPDTEAFF. The complete variable domain, with remaining parts taken from reference TRBV19 and TRBJ1-1, reads DGGITQSPKYLFRKEGQNVTLSCEQNLNHDAMYWYRQDPGQGLRLIYYSQIVNDFQKGDIAEGYSVSREKKESFPLTVTSAQKNPTAFYLCASSTLPWAEPDTEAFFGQGTRLTVV.

J is TRBJ2-7 and V is TRBV28, with 7 bases aligning to TRBD1. The J segment lost 2 bases and the V segment lost 6 bases, leaving 7 bases of the junction unmatched. Germline V gene lookup returns CDR1 MDHEN and CDR2 SYDVKM. The CDR3 consists of 14 residues. CDR3 sequence (DNA): TGTGCCAGCAGCACAAACAGGGGTCCCTACGAGCAGTACTTC. This codes for CASSTNRGPYEQYF.

A single count supports this clone. This chain uses TRBV28 with TRBJ2-7; D ambiguous. V was clipped by 4 bases and J by 3 bases, with 19 bases between them. Germline V CDR1 and CDR2: MDHEN, SYDVKM. This CDR3 comprises 16 residues. CDR3 sequence (DNA): TGTGCCAGCAGTTCCCTCACCGTAACAGTGGACTACGAGCAGTACTTC. Translation: CASSSLTVTVDYEQYF.

This rearrangement joins TRBV5-4 to TRBJ2-7; D gene uncertain. This CDR3 is built from 13 residues. CDR1 is SGHNT and CDR2 is YYREEE in the germline V gene (reference sequence). V lost 2 bases and J lost 1, with 7 bases in between. CDR3 loop: CASSFGQSYEQYF. The CDR3 DNA sequence: TGTGCCAGCAGCTTTGGTCAGTCCTACGAGCAGTACTTC.

This chain connects TRBV19 to TRBJ2-7; 7 positions match TRBD1. From germline, CDR1 is LNHDA and CDR2 SQIVND (reference sequence). The CDR3 contains 13 residues. Trimming cost V 4 bases and J 4 bases; bases outside gene matches: 4. This CDR3 is CASSTLQGYEQYF. CDR3 nucleotide sequence: TGTGCCAGTAGTACGTTACAGGGGTACGAGCAGTACTTC. Based on the CDR3 plus reference TRBV19 and TRBJ2-7, the full variable domain is DGGITQSPKYLFRKEGQNVTLSCEQNLNHDAMYWYRQDPGQGLRLIYYSQIVNDFQKGDIAEGYSVSREKKESFPLTVTSAQKNPTAFYLCASSTLQGYEQYFGPGTRLTVT.

This chain joins TRBV12-5 and TRBJ2-1, with 11 bases fitting TRBD2. Germline CDR1 LGHNT, CDR2 FRNRAP. The CDR3 consists of 19 residues. V was pared by 4 bases and J by 0 bases, with 11 bases of the junction left unmatched. CDR3 sequence (DNA): TGTGCTAGTGGTTGGGGGACTAGCGGTAGCCGACTCTCCTACAATGAGCAGTTCTTC. It yields the protein CASGWGTSGSRLSYNEQFF.

The chain carries TRBV29-1 and TRBJ2-7; D ambiguous. The CDR3 totals 16 residues. CDR1 is SQVTM and CDR2 is ANQGSEA in the germline V gene. The germline V and J ends were trimmed by 1 base and 3 bases, with 19 bases remaining between them. The CDR3 DNA reads as TGCAGCGTTGAAGGACACTATCTTCAACCCCTCTACGAGCAGTACTTC. Amino acids: CSVEGHYLQPLYEQYF.

The J gene is TRBJ1-2, the V gene TRBV30; 7 positions match TRBD1. From germline, CDR1 is GTSNPN and CDR2 SVGIG (reference sequence). This CDR3 comprises 16 residues. Losses at the gene ends were 6 bases for V and 4 bases for J; bases not matched to a gene: 17. CDR3 region: CACLGGGGREGYGYTF. Here the CDR3 DNA reads TGTGCCTGCTTAGGGGGAGGGGGCCGAGAGGGCTATGGCTACACCTTC.

The chain has TRBV27 and TRBJ2-7; TRBD1 or TRBD2 may be the D gene (6 bases each). Trimming left V 7 bases short and J 4 bases short, with 17 bases between. The CDR3 runs 14 residues. Germline CDR1 is MNHEY and CDR2 is SMNVEV (reference sequence). The CDR3 loop is CASKEGDTIYEQYF. The CDR3 nucleotides read TGTGCCAGCAAGGAGGGGGACACAATTTACGAGCAGTACTTC.

This chain uses TRBV5-1 with TRBJ2-2, with D perhaps matching TRBD2 (5 bases). CDR1 is SGHRS, CDR2 YFSETQ, per germline. V was cut by 6 bases and J by 2 bases, with 14 bases left in between. The CDR3 loop spans 15 amino acids. This CDR3 reads CASKSGTLNTGELFF. CDR3 DNA sequence: TGCGCCAGCAAGTCGGGAACCCTAAACACCGGGGAGCTGTTTTTT. Based on the CDR3 plus reference TRBV5-1 and TRBJ2-2, the full variable domain is KAGVTQTPRYLIKTRGQQVTLSCSPISGHRSVSWYQQTPGQGLQFLFEYFSETQRNKGNFPGRFSGRQFSNSRSEMNVSTLELGDSALYLCASKSGTLNTGELFFGEGSRLTVL.

A single count supports this clone. The chain combines TRBV2 with TRBJ2-7; 10 bases line up with TRBD1. This CDR3 spans 15 amino acids. Germline trimming cut 3 bases from V and 7 bases from J; bases unmatched to any gene: 9. Germline V gives CDR1 SNHLY, CDR2 FYNNEI. In DNA form, the CDR3 reads TGTGCCAGCAGTGATCGGGGACAGGGGTCAATGGAGCAGTACTTC. Protein product: CASSDRGQGSMEQYF.

Concerning this clone: This specimen includes other DNA sequences encoding the same CDR3. The V gene is TRBV27, the J gene TRBJ2-7, with TRBD1 matching 10 bases. V shed 5 bases and J 2 bases; nucleotides not matched to a gene: 0. Germline V gives CDR1 MNHEY, CDR2 SMNVEV (reference sequence). There are 13 residues in the CDR3. In DNA, the CDR3 is TGTGCCAGCAGTGGACAGGGGGCCTACGAGCAGTACTTC. Translated, it gives CASSGQGAYEQYF.

This clone was observed a single time. At the DNA level, this CDR3 is encoded by other sequences in the same sample as well. The chain has TRBV9 and TRBJ1-2, with 8 bases fitting TRBD1. Germline assignment: CDR1 SGDLS and CDR2 YYNGEE. J gave up 8 bases and V 0 bases, and 6 bases lay outside the gene matches. The length of the CDR3 is 14 residues. The CDR3 region is CASSVDQGALGYTF. DNA for the CDR3: TGTGCCAGCAGCGTAGACCAGGGGGCCCTGGGCTACACCTTC.

This clone appeared a single time. The chain combines TRBV6-1 with TRBJ1-5; no firm D call. Trimming removed 3 bases from V and 3 bases from J, with 15 bases in between. CDR1 is MNHNS and CDR2 is SASEGT in the germline V gene. This CDR3 is built from 16 residues. DNA of the CDR3: TGTGCCAGCAGTGATATGAGGGCCAACACCAATCAGCCCCAGCATTTT. It is translated as CASSDMRANTNQPQHF.

The chain joins TRBV6-5 to TRBJ1-4; D not certain. CDR1 is MNHEY, CDR2 SVGAGI, per germline. With 8 bases removed from V and 4 bases from J, the gap between germline ends came to 14 bases. The CDR3 consists of 14 residues. The CDR3 nucleotides are TGTGCCAGCTCCACCGGACGTCTTAATGAAAAACTGTTTTTT. Amino acids: CASSTGRLNEKLFF.

The chain has TRBV29-1 and TRBJ1-1, with D unresolved. Trimming took off 6 bases at V and 5 bases at J, with 25 bases between the two ends. From germline, CDR1 is SQVTM and CDR2 ANQGSEA. CDR3 length: 16 amino acids. The CDR3 is CSVNLSHPPLVTEAFF. Written as DNA, the CDR3 is TGCAGCGTGAACCTCTCCCACCCCCCCCTAGTAACTGAAGCTTTCTTT.

The chain couples TRBV23-1 to TRBJ2-7; 10 bases are a match to TRBD2. TRBV23-1 qualifies as an ORF whose function is uncertain. There are 17 residues in the CDR3. J lost 1 base, V lost 7 bases, and 13 bases had no gene match. CDR3 in amino acids: CASTPSLTSGSSYEQYF. The CDR3 DNA reads as TGCGCCAGCACCCCCTCCTTGACTAGCGGGTCTTCCTACGAGCAGTACTTC.

The chain carries TRBV5-6 and TRBJ2-5; D not resolved. The CDR3 spans 17 residues. V lost 4 bases and J 5 bases, leaving 24 bases between the germline ends. The V gene's germline CDR1 is SGHDT and CDR2 YYEEEE. In DNA form, the CDR3 reads TGTGCCAGCAGCGCCGTTTTTAGGATAGATTCGACGGAGACCCAGTACTTC. Protein product: CASSAVFRIDSTETQYF.

The chain uses TRBV2 and TRBJ1-2; tentative D call: TRBD1 (6 bases). With 4 bases removed from V and 1 base from J, the gap between germline ends came to 10 bases. The CDR3 runs to 14 residues. Germline lookup yields CDR1 SNHLY and CDR2 FYNNEI. The CDR3 spells CASSGTENNYGYTF. In DNA form, the CDR3 reads TGTGCCAGCAGTGGGACAGAAAATAACTATGGCTACACCTTC.

V usage is TRBV6-1 and J usage is TRBJ2-3, with 10 bases aligning to TRBD2. V dropped 3 bases and J dropped 2; count of bases not matched to a gene: 5. The CDR3 length is 16 residues. Looked up from germline, CDR1 is MNHNS and CDR2 is SASEGT. The CDR3 nucleotides read TGTGCCAGCAGTGAGGGAGCGGGAGGGTACACAGATACGCAGTATTTT. Translation gives CASSEGAGGYTDTQYF.

About this clone itself: At the DNA level, this CDR3 is encoded by other sequences in the same sample as well. The chain employs TRBV18 and TRBJ2-7; D is unclear. This CDR3 is built from 13 residues. CDR1 is KGHSH, CDR2 LQKENI, per germline. Between the trimmed V and J ends, which lost 0 bases and 3 bases, there was a span of 6 bases. CDR3 in DNA: TGTGCCAGCTCACCACCGGCCAGCTACGAGCAGTACTTC. Protein product: CASSPPASYEQYF.

The chain has TRBV5-8 and TRBJ1-5, with 9 bases matching TRBD1. V gave up 4 bases and J gave up 4 bases; unmatched junction bases: 9. The germline CDR1 and CDR2 sequences are SGHTS and YDEGEE. The CDR3 spans 16 residues. CDR3 loop: CASSLRSTGGNQPQHF. The CDR3 DNA sequence: TGTGCCAGCAGCCTAAGATCGACAGGGGGGAATCAGCCCCAGCATTTT.